One sample yielded the 4 T cell receptor beta chains listed below, sequenced in a study of blood T cells in healthy people across ages. A second PCR, run for about 6 to 11 cycles, used a sample-barcoded 5' primer plus a J-beta primer mix. Each CDR3 protein is one row after TCRdb ran MiXCR on the 5' RACE reads. In the table there are some 1.5 million distinct CDR3 sequences, about 30% of which are singletons. Source material: blood. The source is a woman under 40 in good health.

The chain carries TRBV20-1 and TRBJ2-1; 7 bases agree with TRBD1. Per the germline V gene, CDR1 is DFQATT and CDR2 is SNEGSKA (reference sequence). The CDR3 sequence is 15 residues long. Unmatched junction bases numbered 8, after V lost 0 bases and J lost 6 bases. The CDR3 protein is CSAREPGQTVNEQFF. In nucleotides, the CDR3 is TGCAGTGCTAGAGAACCGGGACAGACGGTCAATGAGCAGTTCTTC.

The rearrangement uses TRBV21-1 and TRBJ2-7; the table's D call of TRBD2 was not tested on the DNA. TRBV21-1 is annotated as a pseudogene. The CDR3 has 15 amino acids. The chain's CDR3 is CASSKELGLLGEQYF. CDR3 in DNA: TGTGCCAGCAGCAAAGAATTGGGCCTCTTAGGGGAGCAGTACTTC.

The rearrangement uses TRBV12-3 or TRBV12-4 and TRBJ2-3; 9 nucleotides match TRBD1. The trim removed 7 bases at V and 3 bases at J, leaving 11 bases unmatched. The CDR3 runs 16 residues. CDR3 region: CASNGGPGQGTDTQYF. Written as DNA, the CDR3 is TGTGCCAGCAATGGGGGTCCGGGACAGGGAACAGATACGCAGTATTTT.

In its sample, this clonotype was seen a few times. This chain connects TRBV29-1 to TRBJ2-3; perhaps D is TRBD1 or TRBD2 (6 bases each). In germline, CDR1 is SQVTM, CDR2 ANQGSEA. Trimming removed 3 bases at V and 4 bases at J, with 11 bases between. CDR3 length equals 13 residues. In nucleotides, the CDR3 is TGCAGCGTTGACAGGGGAGGCTCAGATACGCAGTATTTT. Its protein is CSVDRGGSDTQYF.